This T cell receptor beta chain appears in the sequencing data of a study of CXCR3-negative and CXCR3-positive naive CD8 T cells. About the study: Around 140 million TRB reads were obtained overall (about 1.5 +/- 0.3 million per library).

UMI-labeled TRB cDNA libraries were prepared by 5' RACE. TCRdb re-called the 5' RACE reads and gives one entry per CDR3 protein, without DNA. The sample table includes about 150,000 distinct CDR3 sequences. Study-wide results and caveats: Similar levels of surface CD5 were seen between naive subsets; TCR strength was inferred from TRB CDR3 properties. Relative to CXCR3-negative naive cells, CXCR3-positive naive cells had more hydrophobic TRB CDR3s.

Looked up from germline, CDR1 is MNHEY and CDR2 is SMNVEV (reference sequence). This CDR3 region has 14 residues. A word on this clonotype: Its antigen is as yet unknown.

Triplicate sorts, around 300,000 cells apiece, were made for each CD8+ T cell subset. The receptor's source is a human donor in good health. Some clones in this sample may be carry-over from other donors' samples. V is TRBV27 and J is TRBJ2-1. The sequenced material came from naive CXCR3+ CD8+ T cells from blood. As for subset: CD45RO-CCR7+CD27+CD95- naive CD8+ T cells expressing CXCR3 (TNR3+). CDR3 loop: CASAVLASYNEQFF.